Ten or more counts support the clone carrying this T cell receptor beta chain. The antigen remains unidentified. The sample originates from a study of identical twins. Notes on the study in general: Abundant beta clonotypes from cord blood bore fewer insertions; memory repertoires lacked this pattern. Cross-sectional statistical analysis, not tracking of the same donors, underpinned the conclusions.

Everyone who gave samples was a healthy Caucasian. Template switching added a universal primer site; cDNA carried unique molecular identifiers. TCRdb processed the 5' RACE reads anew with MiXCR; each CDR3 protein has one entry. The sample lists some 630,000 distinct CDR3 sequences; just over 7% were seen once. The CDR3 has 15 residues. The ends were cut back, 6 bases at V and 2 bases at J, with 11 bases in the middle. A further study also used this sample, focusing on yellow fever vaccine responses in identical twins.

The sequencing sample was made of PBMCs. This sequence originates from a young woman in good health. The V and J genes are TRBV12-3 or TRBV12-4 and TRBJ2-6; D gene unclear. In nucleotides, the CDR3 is TGTGCCAGCAGCGACGACCCAACTGGGGCCAACGTCCTGACTTTC. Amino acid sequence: CASSDDPTGANVLTF.